What follows describes a single T cell receptor beta chain. V shed 5 bases and J shed 9 bases, with 14 bases lying between them. Germline V lookup: CDR1 SSHAT, CDR2 FNYEAQ (reference sequence). The CDR3 sequence is 13 residues long. This table comes from immunoSEQ multiplex PCR, and its TCRdb copy is limited to in-frame clones, with some not included. The sample contains some 1.1 million clones, about 80% of which appear only once. This sample was included in a study of shared clonotypes between healthy human individuals. The sequenced sample was memory CD4+ T cells from PBMCs. Subset defined: CD45RA-negative fraction. This clonotype was obtained from a man aged 18 to 29 in good health. Some clones in this sample may be carry-over from other donors' samples. The V gene is TRBV7-7, the J gene TRBJ2-1; D is possibly TRBD1 or TRBD2 (5 bases each). The CDR3 region has the DNA TGTGCCAGCAGCCCTCTGGGGGTCGGTGAGCAGTTCTTC. It translates to CASSPLGVGEQFF.